The T cell receptor (beta chain) described here comes from a study of blood T cell repertoires in COVID-19. Study-level background: COVID-19 samples, acute and convalescent, were from the United States, Italy and Spain. PBMCs, B-cell-depleted T cells, or T cells provided the cDNA or gDNA that made up the material.

Authors' processing steps: By means of reference gene primer amplification, nucleated cell counts were estimated. Libraries were prepared by immunoSEQ multiplex PCR; TCRdb keeps only in-frame clonotypes and omits some of them. The DNA was the basis for D and trimming; V, J and clone size are from that table. The top ten hold around 9.9% of the sample, which has about 160,000 clones, around four fifths seen once. Germline loops: CDR1 LNHNV, CDR2 YYDKDF (reference sequence). The CDR3 spans 14 residues. Notes on this clone: A junction end diverges from the germline sequence, so it may reflect a read error.

The chain employs TRBV15 and TRBJ2-5; 9 bases agree with TRBD2. The sequenced sample was peripheral blood. The TCR comes from a human donor in a cohort sampled during active COVID-19. The CDR3 DNA is TGTGCCACCAGCAGAGATCAGATCGGGGGACTAGCAAACTTC. Encoded protein: CATSRDQIGGLANF.